A single sample is the source of the 3 T cell receptor beta chains below, sequenced in a study of blood T cell repertoires in COVID-19. Repertoires were generated with immunoSEQ multiplex PCR, while TCRdb's copy carries only in-frame clones and drops some. Counted here are some 670,000 clones, 90% occurring once; the ten biggest clones make up roughly 0.25%. The sequencing sample was made of peripheral blood. Source of these receptors: a woman aged 18-30 years with acute or convalescent COVID-19.

This sequence joins TRBV7-3 and TRBJ1-4; D possibly corresponds to TRBD1 (5 bases). The CDR3 is made up of 15 amino acids. Germline CDR1 is SGHTA and CDR2 is FQGTGA. V lost 7 bases, J lost 5 bases, and 17 bases lay in between. The CDR3 sequence is CASIFRAGGNEKLFF. CDR3 DNA: TGTGCCAGCATCTTTAGGGCCGGGGGGAATGAAAAACTGTTTTTT.

The V and J genes are TRBV4-1 and TRBJ2-3; possible D gene TRBD1, 6 bases. The V end was cut by 4 bases, the J end by 5 bases, with 19 bases between. There are 16 residues in the CDR3. Germline V gene lookup returns CDR1 MGHRA and CDR2 YSYEKL. CDR3 in amino acids: CASSPPDNRGGDTQYF. The CDR3 nucleotides read TGCGCCAGCAGCCCCCCAGACAACCGAGGGGGAGATACGCAGTATTTT.

The gene calls are TRBV7-4 and TRBJ2-5; TRBD2 might be the D (6 bases). The CDR3 spans 19 residues. The germline V and J ends were trimmed by 2 bases and 2 bases, with 24 bases remaining between them. CDR1 SGHVT and CDR2 SQSDAQ come from the germline V gene. The CDR3, as DNA: TGTGCCAGCAGCTTAATCCTAGCAAGGACTAAACAAGATCAAGAGACCCAGTACTTC. This gives the protein CASSLILARTKQDQETQYF.